This T cell receptor beta chain was identified during a study of early T cells in non-severe SARS-CoV-2 infection. Study-level background: The sequenced material was bulk RNA from unsorted whole blood, and its chains were unpaired.

Worth noting for this clonotype: Antigen specificity is unknown.

J lost 7 bases, V lost 4 bases, and 7 bases had no gene match. The CDR3 spans 16 residues. Germline lookup yields CDR1 LGHDT and CDR2 YNNKEL (reference sequence). General study findings and limits: VDJdb matching skewed toward anti-spike CD8 responses, missing private and CD4 specificities.

Unique molecular identifiers tagged individual cDNA molecules. Each CDR3 protein gets one entry after TCRdb re-called the 5' RACE reads with MiXCR. This table holds fewer than 100,000 distinct CDR3 sequences, about 16% found once. The chain couples TRBV3-1 to TRBJ2-1, with 13 positions matching TRBD2. Sequencing was performed on whole blood. The clonotype was recovered from an adult who was a healthcare worker with PCR-confirmed SARS-CoV-2 infection or an uninfected control (not recorded which). CDR3 sequence reads: CASSPPEGLAGNEQFF. The CDR3 DNA reads TGTGCCAGCAGCCCCCCTGAGGGACTAGCGGGGAATGAGCAGTTCTTC.